A single sample is the source of the 15 T cell receptor beta chains below, sequenced in a study of shared clonotypes between healthy human individuals. Measured with immunoSEQ multiplex PCR; TCRdb has only the in-frame clones, and not every one. Of more than 1,200,000 clones listed, 97% to 99% are singletons. Specimen: naive CD4+ T cells sorted from blood. As for subset: CD45RA+ positively selected. Receptors were obtained from a man aged 25-45 years in good health.

The chain has TRBV5-5 and TRBJ1-2, with D unresolved. The CDR3 totals 14 residues. V lost 2 bases to trimming and J lost 2 bases, with 10 bases between them. Germline V CDR1 and CDR2: SGHKS, YYEKEE (reference sequence). CDR3 nucleotide sequence: TGTGCCAGCAGCTTTAATTCGGACAACTATGGCTACACCTTC. Translation: CASSFNSDNYGYTF.

This chain joins TRBV5-1 and TRBJ1-1; unclear D gene. The CDR3 runs to 15 residues. Trimming shortened V by 3 bases and J by 0 bases, and 12 bases separated the two germline ends. CDR1 SGHRS and CDR2 YFSETQ come from the germline V gene. The CDR3 nucleotides read TGCGCCAGCAGCTCGCTTACTACCTTGAACACTGAAGCTTTCTTT. Translating it yields CASSSLTTLNTEAFF.

The chain is built from TRBV5-4 and TRBJ1-3, with D tentatively TRBD1 (5 bases). Germline CDR1 is SGHNT and CDR2 is YYREEE (reference sequence). This CDR3 has 17 amino acids. V was pared by 9 bases and J by 0 bases, with 22 bases between. The CDR3 nucleotides read TGTGCCACCACCGCTGGGGCAGGGCCTTTCTCTGGAAACACCATATATTTT. Protein product: CATTAGAGPFSGNTIYF.

In DNA, the CDR3 is TGTGCCAGCAGCTTAGGGGGCGACAGCCCCTACGAGCAGTACTTC. This codes for CASSLGGDSPYEQYF. V usage is TRBV11-3 and J usage is TRBJ2-7, with a weak D call TRBD1 (5 bases). Trimming removed 1 base at V and 2 bases at J, with 12 bases between. Germline V lookup: CDR1 SGHNT, CDR2 YENEEA. The CDR3 contains 15 residues.

The chain recombines TRBV7-9 with TRBJ2-3; D is perhaps TRBD2 (5 bases). V was cut by 6 bases and J by 0 bases, with 13 bases left in between. CDR3 length equals 15 residues. Germline V lookup: CDR1 SEHNR, CDR2 FQNEAQ (reference sequence). In DNA, the CDR3 is TGTGCCAGCAGGGAGGAACGGTCTAGCACAGATACGCAGTATTTT. This translates into CASREERSSTDTQYF.

The chain has TRBV29-1 and TRBJ2-1; 7 nucleotides agree with TRBD2. Per the germline V gene, CDR1 is SQVTM and CDR2 is ANQGSEA. This CDR3 contains 13 residues. V dropped 7 bases and J dropped 9; count of bases not matched to a gene: 12. CDR3 sequence (DNA): TGCAGCGCCAACCGAGGGAGGGCCGGTGAGCAGTTCTTC. It encodes CSANRGRAGEQFF.

The V and J genes are TRBV19 and TRBJ2-1; 11 bases agree with TRBD2. Germline V gene sequence: CDR1 LNHDA, CDR2 SQIVND (reference sequence). With 7 bases clipped from V and 0 bases from J, the junction kept 2 bases outside the gene matches. This CDR3 region has 15 residues. This CDR3 is CASTTSGSSYNEQFF. The CDR3 DNA reads TGTGCCAGTACCACTAGCGGGAGCTCCTACAATGAGCAGTTCTTC.

This clone appeared a single time. J is TRBJ2-5 and V is TRBV18; TRBD2 agrees at 8 bases. The CDR3 consists of 15 residues. Trimming cost V 2 bases and J 4 bases; bases outside gene matches: 6. From germline, CDR1 is KGHSH and CDR2 LQKENI. The CDR3 nucleotides read TGTGCCAGCTCACCAAAAACGGGACTAGTAGAGACCCAGTACTTC. Amino acid sequence: CASSPKTGLVETQYF.

The chain combines TRBV5-5 with TRBJ2-7, with TRBD2 matching over 11 bases. CDR1 SGHKS and CDR2 YYEKEE come from the germline V gene (reference sequence). Losses at the gene ends were 2 bases for V and 3 bases for J; bases not matched to a gene: 4. The CDR3 runs 15 residues. The CDR3 region has the DNA TGTGCCAGCAGCTTCGAAGGACTAGCGGGCTACGAGCAGTACTTC. It is translated as CASSFEGLAGYEQYF.

CDR3 coding DNA: TGTGCCAGCAGTTACCGGACAGGGACCTCCTACGAGCAGTACTTC. Amino acid sequence: CASSYRTGTSYEQYF. This chain links TRBV6-5 with TRBJ2-7; 8 bases align to TRBD1. Per the germline V gene, CDR1 is MNHEY and CDR2 is SVGAGI. CDR3 length: 15 residues. The V segment lost 2 bases and the J segment 0 bases; nucleotides outside the gene matches: 3.

The gene calls are TRBV10-2 and TRBJ1-5; TRBD1 matches 8 bases. The germline V gene has CDR1 WSHSY and CDR2 SAAADI. Unmatched junction bases numbered 6, after V lost 4 bases and J lost 4 bases. The CDR3 extends over 15 amino acids. The CDR3 region has the DNA TGCGCCAGCAGTGTTGGGACAGGTCTTAATCAGCCCCAGCATTTT. This translates into CASSVGTGLNQPQHF.

Worth noting for this clone: Different DNA sequences within this sample yield the same CDR3. The chain is built from TRBV7-2 and TRBJ1-4; 12 bases agree with TRBD1. This CDR3 contains 15 residues. J gave up 8 bases and V 1 base, and 2 bases lay outside the gene matches. CDR1 is SGHTA and CDR2 is FQGNSA in the germline V gene. This CDR3 is CASSLVGTGGEKLFF. CDR3 in DNA: TGTGCCAGCAGCTTAGTAGGGACAGGGGGCGAAAAACTGTTTTTT.

This sequence joins TRBV7-9 and TRBJ2-1; 11 bases fit TRBD2. The germline V gene encodes CDR1 SEHNR and CDR2 FQNEAQ (reference sequence). J lost 0 bases, V lost 1 base, and 8 bases had no gene match. The CDR3 covers 19 residues. The CDR3 sequence: CASSLVLAGGRNSYNEQFF. The CDR3 region has the DNA TGTGCCAGCAGCTTAGTTCTAGCGGGAGGACGTAACTCCTACAATGAGCAGTTCTTC.

V and J are TRBV9 and TRBJ2-3; D uncertain. Germline CDR1 and CDR2: SGDLS and YYNGEE. CDR3 length equals 14 residues. Trimming stripped 0 bases from V and 0 bases from J, with 5 bases between. The chain's CDR3 is CASSVDISTDTQYF. CDR3 nucleotides: TGTGCCAGCAGCGTAGACATAAGCACAGATACGCAGTATTTT.

V gene TRBV5-1 combines with J gene TRBJ2-3; perhaps TRBD2 as D (5 bases). There are 13 residues in the CDR3. The V gene lost 1 base and the J gene lost 6 bases, with 9 bases spanning the gap. CDR1 and CDR2 from the germline V gene are SGHRS and YFSETQ. The chain's CDR3 is CASSLRREDTQYF. The CDR3 DNA is TGCGCCAGCAGCTTGCGTAGGGAGGATACGCAGTATTTT.